Following are 10 T cell receptor beta chains from one sample sequenced in a study of identical twins. TCRdb reprocessed the 5' RACE reads with MiXCR, giving one entry per CDR3 protein. The sample records around 1.7 million distinct CDR3 sequences, more than 30% being singletons. Source material: cord blood. These receptors all stem from a newborn girl in good health.

The table lists this clonotype with a few counts. The J gene is TRBJ1-2, the V gene TRBV7-2; weak D call: TRBD1 (6 bases). The CDR3 is 12 residues long. Germline CDR1 SGHTA, CDR2 FQGNSA. V gave up 0 bases and J gave up 9 bases, with 8 bases separating them. CDR3: CASSLAQGSYTF. For the CDR3, the DNA is TGTGCCAGCAGCTTAGCACAGGGAAGCTACACCTTC.

The V and J genes are TRBV5-6 and TRBJ2-7; no clear D. The CDR3 is 14 residues long. The germline V gene has CDR1 SGHDT and CDR2 YYEEEE. V lost 0 bases, J lost 4 bases, and 11 bases lay in between. CDR3 protein: CASSLGHSIYEQYF. The CDR3 DNA reads as TGTGCCAGCAGCTTGGGACACTCCATTTACGAGCAGTACTTC.

This clonotype turned up a few times. The V and J genes are TRBV12-3 or TRBV12-4 and TRBJ2-1; 9 bases line up with TRBD2. This CDR3 has 15 amino acids. Trimming took 3 bases from V and 8 from J; bases not matched to a gene: 8. The DNA for the CDR3 is TGTGCCAGCAGTTTTACGGCGGGAGGGCCGTATGAGCAGTTCTTC. Its protein product is CASSFTAGGPYEQFF.

This clonotype appeared a few times. This chain joins TRBV4-1 and TRBJ1-5, with no clear D. Germline assignment: CDR1 MGHRA and CDR2 YSYEKL. CDR3 length: 16 residues. V gave up 2 bases and J gave up 2 bases, with 13 bases separating them. This chain's CDR3 is CASSQPAGSGNQPQHF. The CDR3 DNA reads as TGCGCCAGCAGCCAACCTGCAGGATCGGGCAATCAGCCCCAGCATTTT.

The chain has TRBV4-1 and TRBJ1-1; D not resolved. The germline V gene has CDR1 MGHRA and CDR2 YSYEKL. The CDR3 sequence is 15 residues long. Trimming removed 6 bases from V and 1 base from J, with 15 bases in between. CDR3 protein: CASSLQDPGNTEAFF. As DNA, the CDR3 is TGCGCCAGCAGTCTTCAGGACCCCGGGAACACTGAAGCTTTCTTT.

The rearrangement uses TRBV10-3 and TRBJ2-1; D not resolved. The CDR3 length is 16 residues. CDR1 and CDR2 from the germline V gene are ENHRY and SYGVKD. Trimming stripped 0 bases from V and 2 bases from J, with 11 bases between. DNA for the CDR3: TGTGCCATCAGTGAGTCCCTGGTAGGTCCCTACAATGAGCAGTTCTTC. It codes for CAISESLVGPYNEQFF.

Turning to this clonotype: The junction and the germline gene differ at one end; a read error may be behind it. The genes are TRBV28 and TRBJ2-2; D might be TRBD2 (7 bases). CDR1 MDHEN and CDR2 SYDVKM come from the germline V gene. The CDR3 is 15 residues long. The CDR3 DNA reads TGTGTCAGCAGTTTGGGGGGGGCCGACACCGGGGAGCTGTTTTTT. Translated: CVSSLGGADTGELFF. Based on the CDR3 plus reference TRBV28 and TRBJ2-2, the full variable domain is DVKVTQSSRYLVKRTGEKVFLECVQDMDHENMFWYRQDPGLGLRLIYFSYDVKMKEKGDIPEGYSVSREKKERFSLILESASTNQTSMYLCVSSLGGADTGELFFGEGSRLTVL.

The chain recombines TRBV5-6 with TRBJ1-1; D gene unclear. The ends were cut back, 0 bases at V and 5 bases at J, with 14 bases in the middle. The CDR3 contains 15 residues. Germline values: CDR1 SGHDT, CDR2 YYEEEE. CDR3 bases: TGTGCCAGCAGCTTGGGTTTATCCCTGCTAACTGAAGCTTTCTTT. Translated: CASSLGLSLLTEAFF.

This clonotype showed up just once. This sequence joins TRBV20-1 and TRBJ1-4; 8 nucleotides match TRBD1. V lost 2 bases, J lost 9 bases, and 11 bases stayed unmatched. CDR3 length: 15 residues. Germline values: CDR1 DFQATT, CDR2 SNEGSKA (reference sequence). DNA of the CDR3: TGCAGTGCTAGACCGACCGGGACAGGCGATAAAAAACTGTTTTTT. It specifies CSARPTGTGDKKLFF.

V and J are TRBV12-3 or TRBV12-4 and TRBJ2-1; 11 bases are a match to TRBD2. The CDR3 has 17 amino acids. V trimming: 5 bases; J trimming: 0 bases; junction bases outside the gene matches: 6. CDR3 residues: CASSGGLAASSYNEQFF. As DNA, the CDR3 is TGTGCCAGCAGTGGGGGACTAGCGGCTAGCTCCTACAATGAGCAGTTCTTC.